Given below is one TCR beta chain in context. No antigen is known for it. Some clones are missing from TCRdb's copy, which holds only in-frame ones; the method was immunoSEQ multiplex PCR. This table has roughly 80,000 clones, around 90% appearing once. The CDR3 is 10 residues long. V dropped 3 bases and J dropped 5 bases, with 2 bases sitting between them. The V gene's germline CDR1 is MDHEN and CDR2 SYDVKM. The data were taken from a study of OX40 agonist ivuxolimab in advanced cancers. Study-level results: The expanded peripheral T cells' antigen specificity was not determined.

This TCR was sampled from an adult with an advanced solid tumor such as melanoma, head and neck, liver or kidney cancer. The J gene is TRBJ2-7, the V gene TRBV28; D unclear. Sequences were derived from CD4+ or CD8+ T cells sorted from blood, sampled in a trial of the OX40 agonist ivuxolimab. CDR3 sequence: CASSLNEQYF. CDR3 nucleotide sequence: TGTGCCAGCAGTTTGAACGAGCAGTACTTC.